The next 21 T cell receptor beta chains were all read from a single sample in a study of blood T cell repertoires in COVID-19. Libraries were prepared by immunoSEQ multiplex PCR; TCRdb keeps only in-frame clonotypes and omits some of them. This table holds 150,000 to 200,000 clones, 85% found once. Material for sequencing was peripheral blood. The receptors come from a human donor with acute or convalescent COVID-19. The donor label of this sample is uncertain.

The genes are TRBV4-1 and TRBJ2-1; D possibly corresponds to TRBD2 (7 bases). The ends were cut back, 5 bases at V and 0 bases at J, with 11 bases in the middle. Germline CDR1 and CDR2: MGHRA and YSYEKL. This CDR3 is built from 15 residues. Here the CDR3 DNA reads TGCGCCAGCAGCAGGGCGGGGGCCTCCTACAATGAGCAGTTCTTC. It specifies CASSRAGASYNEQFF.

This clone was counted between two and nine times. The gene calls are TRBV10-3 and TRBJ1-1; weak D call: TRBD1 (5 bases). Looked up from germline, CDR1 is ENHRY and CDR2 is SYGVKD. This CDR3 has 14 residues. V was pared by 4 bases and J by 0 bases, with 9 bases between. In nucleotides, the CDR3 is TGTGCCATCAGTGCAGGGTCTTTGAACACTGAAGCTTTCTTT. It yields the protein CAISAGSLNTEAFF.

The J gene is TRBJ1-5, the V gene TRBV7-8, with D maybe TRBD1 (6 bases). Trimming cost V 1 base and J 2 bases, with 9 bases left between them. The CDR3 is 15 residues long. Germline V gene sequence: CDR1 SGHVS, CDR2 FQNEAQ. The CDR3 spells CASSLEWGRNQPQHF. The CDR3 coding sequence is TGTGCCAGCAGCTTAGAGTGGGGGCGCAATCAGCCCCAGCATTTT.

The chain has TRBV2 and TRBJ1-2; TRBD1 agrees at 11 bases. V was pared by 7 bases and J by 4 bases, with 14 bases of the junction left unmatched. Germline CDR1 reads SNHLY; CDR2 reads FYNNEI. This CDR3 contains 17 residues. CDR3 sequence (DNA): TGTGCCAGCAACCCCGGGACAGGGGGACCGTCTAGCTATGGCTACACCTTC. This gives the protein CASNPGTGGPSSYGYTF.

The chain uses TRBV5-1 and TRBJ1-3; possible D gene TRBD1, 5 bases. Per the germline V gene, CDR1 is SGHRS and CDR2 is YFSETQ. There are 15 residues in the CDR3. Between the trimmed V and J ends, which lost 2 bases and 0 bases, there was a span of 9 bases. The CDR3 region is CASSLDSNSGNTIYF. The CDR3 nucleotides are TGCGCCAGCAGCTTAGACAGCAACTCTGGAAACACCATATATTTT. Complete variable domain (other parts from reference TRBV5-1 and TRBJ1-3): KAGVTQTPRYLIKTRGQQVTLSCSPISGHRSVSWYQQTPGQGLQFLFEYFSETQRNKGNFPGRFSGRQFSNSRSEMNVSTLELGDSALYLCASSLDSNSGNTIYFGEGSWLTVV.

The chain links TRBV5-1 to TRBJ1-2, with 8 bases that match TRBD1. Germline V gene data show CDR1 as SGHRS and CDR2 as YFSETQ. V was pared by 4 bases and J by 8 bases, with 10 bases of the junction left unmatched. The CDR3 is made up of 14 amino acids. The CDR3, as DNA: TGCGCCAGCAGCCAAGACAGGGGTAGTAGGGGCTACACCTTC. This translates into CASSQDRGSRGYTF.

The CDR3 spells CASRTLQGVNSPLHF. CDR3 bases: TGTGCCAGCAGGACCCTACAGGGAGTTAATTCACCCCTCCACTTT. V is TRBV27 and J is TRBJ1-6; TRBD1 might be the D (6 bases). V gave up 6 bases and J gave up 6 bases, with 15 bases separating them. Germline loops: CDR1 MNHEY, CDR2 SMNVEV (reference sequence). This CDR3 contains 15 residues.

The gene calls are TRBV28 and TRBJ1-2; TRBD1 aligns across 8 bases. The CDR3 is 14 residues long. The V gene end was trimmed by 9 bases and the J gene end by 5 bases; junction bases not matched to a gene: 11. CDR1 MDHEN and CDR2 SYDVKM come from the germline V gene. The CDR3 DNA follows: TGTGCCAGTTGGGGGGACAGGACGTTGTATGGCTACACCTTC. As protein: CASWGDRTLYGYTF.

V gene TRBV21-1 combines with J gene TRBJ1-5; TRBD1, the table's D call, was not compared with the DNA. TRBV21-1 is classified as a pseudogene. The CDR3 spans 18 residues. CDR3 in amino acids: CASSPGSGVVISNQPQHF. The CDR3 DNA follows: TGTGCCAGCAGCCCAGGTTCAGGGGTCGTAATTAGCAATCAGCCCCAGCATTTT.

The V gene is TRBV19, the J gene TRBJ2-3; no clear D. V dropped 5 bases and J dropped 7 bases, with 7 bases sitting between them. The CDR3 is made up of 11 amino acids. Germline loops: CDR1 LNHDA, CDR2 SQIVND (reference sequence). DNA for the CDR3: TGTGCCAGTAGTGTCGGTAATACGCAGTATTTT. This codes for CASSVGNTQYF.

The chain links TRBV28 to TRBJ2-7, with TRBD1 identical over 8 bases. The CDR3 runs to 14 residues. Trimming removed 6 bases from V and 1 base from J; junction bases left unmatched: 5. Per germline, CDR1 MDHEN and CDR2 SYDVKM. CDR3: CASRGTGRSYEQYF. The CDR3 DNA reads as TGTGCCAGCAGGGGGACAGGACGATCCTACGAGCAGTACTTC. Using reference TRBV28 and TRBJ2-7 for the parts outside the CDR3, the full variable domain is DVKVTQSSRYLVKRTGEKVFLECVQDMDHENMFWYRQDPGLGLRLIYFSYDVKMKEKGDIPEGYSVSREKKERFSLILESASTNQTSMYLCASRGTGRSYEQYFGPGTRLTVT.

This sequence joins TRBV7-2 and TRBJ2-3; 14 bases line up with TRBD2. This CDR3 comprises 19 residues. CDR1 is SGHTA and CDR2 is FQGNSA in the germline V gene. V lost 5 bases to trimming and J lost 0 bases; unmatched junction nucleotides: 10. The CDR3 loop reads CASSGGLAGGFPSTDTQYF. The CDR3 nucleotides read TGTGCCAGCAGCGGAGGACTAGCGGGGGGTTTTCCTAGCACAGATACGCAGTATTTT.

This CDR3 reads CATSDFGGQDSSGNTIYF. The CDR3 region has the DNA TGTGCCACCAGTGATTTTGGAGGACAGGACTCCTCTGGAAACACCATATATTTT. The chain employs TRBV24-1 and TRBJ1-3, with 7 positions matching TRBD1. CDR1 is KGHDR, CDR2 SFDVKD, per germline. The CDR3 extends over 18 amino acids. The V gene end was trimmed by 1 base and the J gene end by 0 bases; junction bases not matched to a gene: 8.

V is TRBV11-3 and J is TRBJ2-6; 7 nucleotides agree with TRBD1. Germline CDR1 reads SGHNT; CDR2 reads YENEEA. J was trimmed by 2 bases and V by 4 bases; bases with no gene match: 8. The CDR3 runs 17 residues. The CDR3 coding sequence is TGTGCCAGCAGCTCCGTGACAGGGAATGCTGGGGCCAACGTCCTGACTTTC. Protein sequence: CASSSVTGNAGANVLTF.

This chain links TRBV14 with TRBJ2-5; tentative D call: TRBD2 (6 bases). Germline lookup yields CDR1 SGHDN and CDR2 FVKESK. Trimming pared 5 bases from V and 4 bases from J, leaving 17 bases between. The CDR3 runs to 15 residues. This chain's CDR3 is CASSVLGGNLETQYF. CDR3 in DNA: TGTGCCAGCAGCGTCCTGGGGGGTAATCTAGAGACCCAGTACTTC.

This clone was detected only once. The J gene is TRBJ1-1, the V gene TRBV18, with D possibly being TRBD1 (5 bases). The CDR3 runs to 14 residues. V dropped 1 base and J dropped 6 bases, with 12 bases sitting between them. Germline V lookup: CDR1 KGHSH, CDR2 LQKENI. This chain's CDR3 is CASSPRGGEAEAFF. CDR3 nucleotide sequence: TGTGCCAGCTCACCACGCGGGGGTGAGGCTGAAGCTTTCTTT. The whole variable domain, remainder taken from reference TRBV18 and TRBJ1-1, is NAGVMQNPRHLVRRRGQEARLRCSPMKGHSHVYWYRQLPEEGLKFMVYLQKENIIDESGMPKERFSAEFPKEGPSILRIQQVVRGDSAAYFCASSPRGGEAEAFFGQGTRLTVV.

The genes are TRBV14 and TRBJ2-2; tentative D call: TRBD1 (5 bases). The CDR3 totals 15 residues. With 3 bases removed from V and 5 bases from J, the gap between germline ends came to 13 bases. The V gene's germline CDR1 is SGHDN and CDR2 FVKESK. The CDR3 coding sequence is TGTGCCAGCAGCCATGACAAGGGGATAACCGGGGAGCTGTTTTTT. Residues: CASSHDKGITGELFF.

The chain couples TRBV5-6 to TRBJ1-2; D gene uncertain. Trimming cost V 0 bases and J 5 bases, with 8 bases left between them. Germline lookup yields CDR1 SGHDT and CDR2 YYEEEE. This CDR3 is 13 amino acids long. The CDR3, as DNA: TGTGCCAGCAGCTTGGACAGAACTTATGGCTACACCTTC. As protein: CASSLDRTYGYTF.

J is TRBJ1-6 and V is TRBV5-1; D gene uncertain. Between the trimmed V and J ends, which lost 4 bases and 6 bases, there was a span of 11 bases. Germline CDR1 is SGHRS and CDR2 is YFSETQ. The CDR3 has 14 amino acids. The CDR3 spells CASSPGAVNSPLHF. CDR3 DNA sequence: TGCGCCAGCAGCCCGGGAGCCGTTAATTCACCCCTCCACTTT.

The V call is TRBV28, the J call TRBJ1-5, with a weak D call TRBD1 (6 bases). Germline lookup yields CDR1 MDHEN and CDR2 SYDVKM. The CDR3 length is 14 residues. Trimming shortened V by 3 bases and J by 6 bases, and 12 bases separated the two germline ends. Here the CDR3 reads CASSLGHVGQPQHF. The CDR3 region has the DNA TGTGCCAGCAGTTTGGGACATGTCGGTCAGCCCCAGCATTTT. The full variable domain, in which reference TRBV28 and TRBJ1-5 provide the parts outside the CDR3, is DVKVTQSSRYLVKRTGEKVFLECVQDMDHENMFWYRQDPGLGLRLIYFSYDVKMKEKGDIPEGYSVSREKKERFSLILESASTNQTSMYLCASSLGHVGQPQHFGDGTRLSIL.

This clone has just a few counts. V usage is TRBV28 and J usage is TRBJ1-2; the D is unclear. V was cut by 4 bases and J by 8 bases, with 8 bases left in between. Germline CDR1 reads MDHEN; CDR2 reads SYDVKM. The length of the CDR3 is 11 residues. The CDR3 nucleotides are TGTGCCAGCAGTTCTTACTTCGGCTACACCTTC. It encodes CASSSYFGYTF.